This TCR beta chain derives from a study of a mutant IDH1 vaccine in newly diagnosed glioma. Turning to the study itself: Patients had received radiotherapy, temozolomide, or both previously, most receiving both.

In its sample, this clone was seen once. The antigen is unknown. This CDR3 has 16 amino acids. J was trimmed by 2 bases and V by 2 bases; bases with no gene match: 7. Germline V gene data show CDR1 as MNHEY and CDR2 as SMNVEV (reference sequence). The table came from immunoSEQ multiplex PCR; TCRdb's copy has only in-frame clones and leaves some out. Among some 60,000 clones, about 89% were seen once, and the ten largest hold roughly 1.4%. The time point: week 23, last vaccination. Topical imiquimod was applied with each vaccine dose, which held 300 ug of mutant IDH1 20-mer peptide. Sample: PBMCs, taken from a glioma patient whose treatment included an IDH1 peptide vaccine. The clonotype was recovered from a man between 40 and 49 years old with glioma. The genes are TRBV27 and TRBJ2-5, with 8 positions matching TRBD2. In DNA, the CDR3 is TGTGCCAGCAGTTTAAGGCCACTAGCGGTGCAAGAGACCCAGTACTTC. Encoded protein: CASSLRPLAVQETQYF.